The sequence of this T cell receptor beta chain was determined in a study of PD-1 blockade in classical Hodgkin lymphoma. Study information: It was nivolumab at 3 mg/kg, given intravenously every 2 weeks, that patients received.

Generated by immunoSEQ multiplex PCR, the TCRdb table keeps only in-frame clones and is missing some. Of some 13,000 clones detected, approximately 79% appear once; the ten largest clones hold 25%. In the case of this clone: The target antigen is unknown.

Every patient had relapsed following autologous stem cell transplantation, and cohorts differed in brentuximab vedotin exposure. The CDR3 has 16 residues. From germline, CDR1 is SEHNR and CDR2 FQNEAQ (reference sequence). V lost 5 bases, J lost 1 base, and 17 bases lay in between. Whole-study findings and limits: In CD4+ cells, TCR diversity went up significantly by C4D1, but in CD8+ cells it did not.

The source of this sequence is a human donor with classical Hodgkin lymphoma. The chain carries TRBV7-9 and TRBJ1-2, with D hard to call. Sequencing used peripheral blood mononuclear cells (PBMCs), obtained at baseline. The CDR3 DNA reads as TGTGCCAGCAGCCCCAACCCAGGCCGGATTAACTATGGCTACACCTTC. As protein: CASSPNPGRINYGYTF.